The clone carrying this TCR beta chain was counted at least ten times. The sample belongs to a study of regulatory T cells in long-lasting Graves disease. Through Arm-PCR of CDR3 regions and iRepertoire HTBI primers, TCR beta libraries were built. TCRdb called the multiplex PCR reads again in MiXCR, with one record for every CDR3 protein. The table has 500,000 to 700,000 distinct CDR3 sequences, around 15% seen once. Trimming at V came to 4 bases and at J to 6 bases, leaving 7 bases not matched to a gene. CDR3 size: 14 residues. Germline assignment: CDR1 LGHDT and CDR2 YNNKEL (reference sequence). Time point of the sample: newly diagnosed GD, antithyroid drugs for less than 3 months. Scientists built the TCR library using RNA that was extracted from PBMCs. The sample also formed part of further work on T cells in Graves' hyperthyroidism and ophthalmopathy. This second study says: Ophthalmopathy and stable hyperthyroidism were told apart by a 13 V-J model.

Sequenced here: peripheral blood mononuclear cells (PBMCs), sampled at new diagnosis, from a patient treated with antithyroid drugs. This TCR came from a woman aged 30 to 39 with Graves disease. V and J are TRBV3-1 and TRBJ1-2; 8 bases are shared with TRBD1. The CDR3 DNA reads as TGTGCCAGCAGCCGGACAACGACAGGGGATGGCTACACCTTC. The encoded protein is CASSRTTTGDGYTF.